The clone carrying this T cell receptor (beta chain) was seen more than once but under ten times. Its antigen is currently unknown. The same CDR3 also results from other DNA sequences found in this sample. Using around 180 ng DNA, some 30,000 T cell genomes, the sorted-subset replicate PCRs were run. Here immunoSEQ multiplex PCR was the method, and the copy in TCRdb shows in-frame clones only, minus some. The sample shows 2 million to 3 million clones, more than 80% of them seen only once. The CDR3 is 13 amino acids. The V gene end was trimmed by 6 bases and the J gene end by 6 bases; junction bases not matched to a gene: 0. Germline-derived CDR1 and CDR2 are MNHEY and SVGAGI. The data are from a study of shared clonotypes between healthy human individuals. Study results and caveats: Sequencing depth was expected to influence donor clonotype sharing.

The gene calls are TRBV6-5 and TRBJ1-6; TRBD1 matches 9 bases. Sequenced: naive CD4+ T cells sorted from blood. The subset is: CD45RA+ positively selected. This clonotype was obtained from a man younger than 35 in good health. The chain's CDR3 is CASRDRGNSPLHF. CDR3 sequence (DNA): TGTGCCAGCAGGGACAGGGGTAATTCACCCCTCCACTTT.